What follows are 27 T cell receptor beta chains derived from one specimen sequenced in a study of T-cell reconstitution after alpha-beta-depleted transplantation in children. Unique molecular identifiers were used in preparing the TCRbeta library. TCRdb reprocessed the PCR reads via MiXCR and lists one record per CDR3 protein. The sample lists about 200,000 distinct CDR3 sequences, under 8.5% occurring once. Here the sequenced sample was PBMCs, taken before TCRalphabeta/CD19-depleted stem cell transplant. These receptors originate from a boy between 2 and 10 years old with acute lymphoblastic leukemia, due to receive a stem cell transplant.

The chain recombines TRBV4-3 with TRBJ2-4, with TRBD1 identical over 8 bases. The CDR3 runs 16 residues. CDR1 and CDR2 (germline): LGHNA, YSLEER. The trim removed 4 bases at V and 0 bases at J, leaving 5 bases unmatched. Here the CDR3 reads CASSPGQGLAKNIQYF. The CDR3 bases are TGCGCCAGCAGCCCCGGACAGGGACTAGCCAAAAACATTCAGTACTTC.

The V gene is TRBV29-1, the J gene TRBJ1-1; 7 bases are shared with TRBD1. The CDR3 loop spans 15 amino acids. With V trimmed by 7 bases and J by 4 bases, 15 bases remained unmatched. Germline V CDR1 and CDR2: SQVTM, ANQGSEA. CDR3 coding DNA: TGCAGCGGCTCCGGACAGGTGGGTTGGTTCACTGAAGCTTTCTTT. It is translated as CSGSGQVGWFTEAFF.

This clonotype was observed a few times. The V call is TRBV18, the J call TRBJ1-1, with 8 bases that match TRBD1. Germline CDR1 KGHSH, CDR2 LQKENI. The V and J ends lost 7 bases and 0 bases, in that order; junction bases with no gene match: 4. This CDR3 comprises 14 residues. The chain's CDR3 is CASFATGVNTEAFF. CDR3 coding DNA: TGTGCCAGCTTTGCGACAGGGGTGAACACTGAAGCTTTCTTT.

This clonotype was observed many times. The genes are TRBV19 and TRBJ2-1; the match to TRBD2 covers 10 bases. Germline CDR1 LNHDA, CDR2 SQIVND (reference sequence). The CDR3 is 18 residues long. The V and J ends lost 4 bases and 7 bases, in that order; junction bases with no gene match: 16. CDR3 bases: TGTGCCAGTAGTACCGACCTCTCCGAAGCGGGAGGGACTAATGAGCAGTTCTTC. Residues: CASSTDLSEAGGTNEQFF.

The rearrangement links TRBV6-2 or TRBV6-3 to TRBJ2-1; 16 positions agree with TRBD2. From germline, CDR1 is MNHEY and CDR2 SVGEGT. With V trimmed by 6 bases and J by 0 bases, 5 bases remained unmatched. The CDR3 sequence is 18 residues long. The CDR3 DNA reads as TGTGCCAGCAGGCCCGGGACTAGCGGGAGGGCCTCCTACAATGAGCAGTTCTTC. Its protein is CASRPGTSGRASYNEQFF.

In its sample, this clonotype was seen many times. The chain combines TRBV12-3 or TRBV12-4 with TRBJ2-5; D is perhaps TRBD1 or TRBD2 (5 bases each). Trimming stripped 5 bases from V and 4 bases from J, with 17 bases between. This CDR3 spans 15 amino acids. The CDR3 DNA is TGTGCCAGCAGTCTCCCGAGGGGAAACGGAGAGACCCAGTACTTC. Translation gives CASSLPRGNGETQYF.

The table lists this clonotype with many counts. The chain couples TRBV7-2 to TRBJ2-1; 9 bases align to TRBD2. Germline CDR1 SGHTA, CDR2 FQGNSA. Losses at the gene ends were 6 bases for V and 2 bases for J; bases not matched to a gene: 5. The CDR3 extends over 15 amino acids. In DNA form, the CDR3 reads TGTGCCAGCAGATCCATAGCGGGGGCCTACAATGAGCAGTTCTTC. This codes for CASRSIAGAYNEQFF. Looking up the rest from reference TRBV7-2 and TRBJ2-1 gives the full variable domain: GAGVSQSPSNKVTEKGKDVELRCDPISGHTALYWYRQSLGQGLEFLIYFQGNSAPDKSGLPSDRFSAERTGGSVSTLTIQRTQQEDSAVYLCASRSIAGAYNEQFFGPGTRLTVL.

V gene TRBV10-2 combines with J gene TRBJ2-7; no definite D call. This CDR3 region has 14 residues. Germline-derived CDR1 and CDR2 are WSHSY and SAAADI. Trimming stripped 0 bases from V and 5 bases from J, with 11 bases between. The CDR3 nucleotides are TGCGCCAGCAGTGAGTCGACCCAGTGGAACGAGCAGTACTTC. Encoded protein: CASSESTQWNEQYF.

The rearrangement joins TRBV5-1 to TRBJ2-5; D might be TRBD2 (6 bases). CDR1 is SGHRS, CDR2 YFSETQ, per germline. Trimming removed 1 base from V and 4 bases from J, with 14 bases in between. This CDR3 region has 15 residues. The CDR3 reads CASSLSGEKVETQYF. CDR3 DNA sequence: TGCGCCAGCAGCTTGTCGGGGGAGAAGGTAGAGACCCAGTACTTC.

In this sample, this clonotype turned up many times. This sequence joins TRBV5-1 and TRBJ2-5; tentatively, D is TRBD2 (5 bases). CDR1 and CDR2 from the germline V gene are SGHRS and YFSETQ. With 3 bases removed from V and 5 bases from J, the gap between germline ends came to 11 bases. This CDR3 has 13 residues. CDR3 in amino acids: CASSSGGEETQYF. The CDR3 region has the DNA TGCGCCAGCAGCTCGGGTGGGGAGGAGACCCAGTACTTC. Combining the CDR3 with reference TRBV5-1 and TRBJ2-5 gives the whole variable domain KAGVTQTPRYLIKTRGQQVTLSCSPISGHRSVSWYQQTPGQGLQFLFEYFSETQRNKGNFPGRFSGRQFSNSRSEMNVSTLELGDSALYLCASSSGGEETQYFGPGTRLLVL.

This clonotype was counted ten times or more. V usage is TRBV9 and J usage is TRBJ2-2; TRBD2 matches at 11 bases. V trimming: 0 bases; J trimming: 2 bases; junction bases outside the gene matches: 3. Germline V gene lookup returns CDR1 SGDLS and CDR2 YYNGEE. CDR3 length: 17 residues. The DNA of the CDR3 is TGTGCCAGCAGCGTAGCAACTAGCGGGGGAAACACCGGGGAGCTGTTTTTT. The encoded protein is CASSVATSGGNTGELFF.

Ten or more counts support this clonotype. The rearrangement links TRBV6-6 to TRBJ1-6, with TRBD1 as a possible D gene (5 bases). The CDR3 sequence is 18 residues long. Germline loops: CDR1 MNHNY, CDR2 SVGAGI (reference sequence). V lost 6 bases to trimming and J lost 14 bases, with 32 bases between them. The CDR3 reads CASSKRAAGGLSGLALHF. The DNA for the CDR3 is TGTGCCAGCAGCAAACGGGCCGCTGGGGGACTCTCTGGTTTGGCCCTCCACTTT.

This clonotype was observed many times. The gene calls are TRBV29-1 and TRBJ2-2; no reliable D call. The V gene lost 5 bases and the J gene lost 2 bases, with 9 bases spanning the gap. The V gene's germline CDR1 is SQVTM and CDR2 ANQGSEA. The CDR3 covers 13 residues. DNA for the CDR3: TGCAGCGTTAACGAGGAAAACACCGGGGAGCTGTTTTTT. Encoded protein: CSVNEENTGELFF.

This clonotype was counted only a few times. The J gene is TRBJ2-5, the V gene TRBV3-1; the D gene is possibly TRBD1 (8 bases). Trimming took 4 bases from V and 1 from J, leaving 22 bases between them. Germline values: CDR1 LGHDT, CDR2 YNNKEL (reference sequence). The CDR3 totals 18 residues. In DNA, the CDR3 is TGTGCCAGCAGCCTGTACAGGGGGGGGGTCGGGTTCCAAGAGACCCAGTACTTC. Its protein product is CASSLYRGGVGFQETQYF.

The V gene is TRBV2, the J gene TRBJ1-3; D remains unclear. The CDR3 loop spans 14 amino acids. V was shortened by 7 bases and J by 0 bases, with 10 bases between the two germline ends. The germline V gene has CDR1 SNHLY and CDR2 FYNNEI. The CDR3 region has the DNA TGTGCCAGCAATGGCGGTAGCTCTGGAAACACCATATATTTT. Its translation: CASNGGSSGNTIYF.

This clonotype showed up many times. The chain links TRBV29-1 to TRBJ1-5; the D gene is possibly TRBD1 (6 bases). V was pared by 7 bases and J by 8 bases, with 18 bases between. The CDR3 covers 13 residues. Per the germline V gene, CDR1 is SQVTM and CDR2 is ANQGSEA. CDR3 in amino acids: CSAASTGAEPQHF. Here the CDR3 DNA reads TGCAGCGCCGCCTCGACAGGCGCGGAGCCCCAGCATTTT.

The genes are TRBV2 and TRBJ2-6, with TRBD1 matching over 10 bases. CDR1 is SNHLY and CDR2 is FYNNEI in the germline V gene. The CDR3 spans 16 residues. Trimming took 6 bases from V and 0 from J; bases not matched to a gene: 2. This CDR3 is CASRGTGASGANVLTF. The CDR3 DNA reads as TGTGCCAGCAGGGGGACAGGGGCCTCTGGGGCCAACGTCCTGACTTTC.

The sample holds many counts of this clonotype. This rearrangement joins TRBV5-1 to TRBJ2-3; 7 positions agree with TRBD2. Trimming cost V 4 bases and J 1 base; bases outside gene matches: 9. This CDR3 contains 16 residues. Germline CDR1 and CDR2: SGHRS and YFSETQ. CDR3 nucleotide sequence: TGCGCCAGCAGCCTGTTCGGACTAGACGGCACAGATACGCAGTATTTT. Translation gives CASSLFGLDGTDTQYF.

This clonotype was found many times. The CDR3, as DNA: TGTGCCAGCAGCCCGGGCGGGACAGGGGCCTACGAGCAGTACTTC. It is translated as CASSPGGTGAYEQYF. The gene calls are TRBV7-9 and TRBJ2-7; 10 bases are a match to TRBD1. V trimming: 5 bases; J trimming: 2 bases; junction bases outside the gene matches: 6. This CDR3 region has 15 residues. Germline V gene sequence: CDR1 SEHNR, CDR2 FQNEAQ (reference sequence).

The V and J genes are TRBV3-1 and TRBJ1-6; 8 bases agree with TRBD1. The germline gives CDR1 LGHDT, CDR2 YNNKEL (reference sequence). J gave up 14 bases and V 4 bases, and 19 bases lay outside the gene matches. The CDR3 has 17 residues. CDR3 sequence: CASSPSEGSGGKLSLHF. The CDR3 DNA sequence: TGTGCCAGCAGCCCCTCCGAGGGGTCAGGGGGCAAGTTATCCCTCCACTTT.

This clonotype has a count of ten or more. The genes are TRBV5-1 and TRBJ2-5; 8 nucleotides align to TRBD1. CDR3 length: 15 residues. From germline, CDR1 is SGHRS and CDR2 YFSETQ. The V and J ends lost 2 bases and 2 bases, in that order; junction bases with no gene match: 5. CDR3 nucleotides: TGCGCCAGCAGCTTATTTGGACAGGGTCAAGAGACCCAGTACTTC. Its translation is CASSLFGQGQETQYF.

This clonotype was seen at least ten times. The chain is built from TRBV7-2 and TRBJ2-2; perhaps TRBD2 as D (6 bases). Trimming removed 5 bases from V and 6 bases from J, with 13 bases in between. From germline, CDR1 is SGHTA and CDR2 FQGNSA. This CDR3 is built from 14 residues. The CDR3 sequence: CASSMDYLSGELFF. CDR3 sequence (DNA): TGTGCCAGCAGCATGGACTACCTGTCCGGGGAGCTGTTTTTT.

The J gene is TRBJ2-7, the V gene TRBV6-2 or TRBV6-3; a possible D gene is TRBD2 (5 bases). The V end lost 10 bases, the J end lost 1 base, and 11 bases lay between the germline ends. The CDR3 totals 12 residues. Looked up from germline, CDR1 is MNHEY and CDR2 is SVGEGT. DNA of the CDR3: TGTGCCACCTCGGACTCGTCCTACGAGCAGTACTTC. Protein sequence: CATSDSSYEQYF.

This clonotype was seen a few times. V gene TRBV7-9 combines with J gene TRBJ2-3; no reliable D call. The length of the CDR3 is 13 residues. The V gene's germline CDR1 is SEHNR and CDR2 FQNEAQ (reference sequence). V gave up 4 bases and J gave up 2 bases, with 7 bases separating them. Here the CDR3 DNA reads TGTGCCAGCAGCTCCCCCGACACAGATACGCAGTATTTT. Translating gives CASSSPDTDTQYF. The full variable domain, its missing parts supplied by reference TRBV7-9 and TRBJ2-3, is DTGVSQNPRHKITKRGQNVTFRCDPISEHNRLYWYRQTLGQGPEFLTYFQNEAQLEKSRLLSDRFSAERPKGSFSTLEIQRTEQGDSAMYLCASSSPDTDTQYFGPGTRLTVL.

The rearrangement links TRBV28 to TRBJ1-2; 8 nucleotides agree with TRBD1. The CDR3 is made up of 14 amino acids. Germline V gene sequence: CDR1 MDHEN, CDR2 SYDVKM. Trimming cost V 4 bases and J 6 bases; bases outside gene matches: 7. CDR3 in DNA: TGTGCCAGCAGTTACTTGGACAGGGAAAATGGCTACACCTTC. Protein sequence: CASSYLDRENGYTF.

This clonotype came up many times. In nucleotides, the CDR3 is TGCAGTGCCCAAACAGGTATCTCCTACAATGAGCAGTTCTTC. It specifies CSAQTGISYNEQFF. This chain joins TRBV20-1 and TRBJ2-1; D possibly corresponds to TRBD1 (5 bases). The ends were cut back, 6 bases at V and 0 bases at J, with 12 bases in the middle. Per the germline V gene, CDR1 is DFQATT and CDR2 is SNEGSKA (reference sequence). The CDR3 loop spans 14 amino acids.

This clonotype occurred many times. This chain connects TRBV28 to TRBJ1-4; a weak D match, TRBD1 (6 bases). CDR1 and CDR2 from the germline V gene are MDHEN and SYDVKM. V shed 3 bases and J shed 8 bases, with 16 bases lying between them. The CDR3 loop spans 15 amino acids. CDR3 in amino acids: CASSFGGTRREKLFF. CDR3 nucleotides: TGTGCCAGCAGTTTTGGGGGCACACGGAGGGAAAAACTGTTTTTT.